This is a list of T cell receptor beta chains from one sample in a study of blood T cell repertoires in COVID-19. Method: immunoSEQ multiplex PCR; TCRdb's copy keeps in-frame clones and lacks some. There are about 200,000 clones in the sample; 86% occur only once, and about 0.72% lies in the top ten. Sequenced sample: peripheral blood. These receptors were obtained from a woman in her 70s with acute or convalescent COVID-19. The conserved cysteine and the conserved F or W are not part of the CDR3 here. Fields, in order: V gene, J gene, clone size, CDR3 protein. Not every row has a clone size; where given, it reads once, few, many or a size class.

>TRBV7-7|TRBJ2-5|-
ASSLGGRSGETQY
>TRBV10-3|TRBJ2-7|-
AISESFFASGGEQY
>TRBV9|TRBJ2-2|-
ASSLSAGAPGELF
>TRBV6-5|TRBJ1-5|-
ASRQGRQPQH
>TRBV18|TRBJ2-1|-
ASSPSGVRYYNEQF
>TRBV6-6|TRBJ2-7|-
ASSSPTLVAYEQY
>TRBV29-1|TRBJ2-7|-
SVGRGYEQY
>TRBV28|TRBJ2-5|-
ASRGQGEPYETQY
>TRBV5-1|TRBJ1-5|-
ASSLSSGGNQPQH
>TRBV7-2|TRBJ2-3|-
ASSSPRVDTQY
>TRBV23-1|TRBJ2-1|-
ASSQTGQGFDEQF
>TRBV7-2|TRBJ1-5|-
ASRPDRVDQPQH
>TRBV7-8|TRBJ1-1|once
ASSTRVNTEAF
>TRBV5-1|TRBJ1-5|-
ASSLSGGSNQPQH
>TRBV4-1|TRBJ2-7|-
ASSQVGTGREQY
>TRBV5-1|TRBJ1-1|-
ASSLQGGQTEAF
>TRBV9|TRBJ2-5|once
ASSEVAGFQETQY
>TRBV5-1|TRBJ1-6|-
ASSLELRGPDSPLH
>TRBV3-1/TRBV3-2|TRBJ1-2|-
ASSQEWAGGNYGYT
>TRBV7-3|TRBJ2-1|-
ASSLTSGRYNEQF
>TRBV5-1|TRBJ2-7|-
ASSLGDSSPSDEQY
>TRBV9|TRBJ1-6|-
ASSPVPGRNSPLH
>TRBV7-2|TRBJ1-6|-
ASSLGNPRGSPLH
>TRBV3-1/TRBV3-2|TRBJ2-2|-
ASSQVGGTAGELF
>TRBV7-9|TRBJ2-3|-
ASSFHSGGLSDTQY
>TRBV7-2|TRBJ2-4|-
ASSLRVGGGLVKNIQY
>TRBV19|TRBJ2-4|-
ASSMVGHRGAYKNIQY
>TRBV2|TRBJ2-3|-
ATREGTDTQY
>TRBV18|TRBJ1-2|-
ASSPGVQGHPNGYT
>TRBV4-1|TRBJ2-3|-
ASGTGGADTQY
>TRBV2|TRBJ1-2|-
ASSELTGNYGYT
>TRBV12-3/TRBV12-4|TRBJ1-2|-
ASSRALEGYT
>TRBV18|TRBJ2-3|once
ASSPPNRGSVDTQY
>TRBV11-2|TRBJ1-2|-
ASSKGQGVGYT
>TRBV15|TRBJ2-7|-
ATSRDEQGYHEQY
>TRBV12-5|TRBJ2-2|-
ASGREGELF
>TRBV19|TRBJ1-4|-
ASSGVDRANEKLF
>TRBV9|TRBJ2-2|-
ASSVTGGNGELF
>TRBV24-1|TRBJ2-2|-
ATSDSGSYTGELF
>TRBV28|TRBJ1-1|-
ASSLWREAF
>TRBV28|TRBJ1-1|-
ASSLFGSEAF
>TRBV12-3/TRBV12-4|TRBJ2-1|-
ASSIGGEQF
>TRBV6-5|TRBJ1-2|-
ASTKVTTYGYT
>TRBV5-6|TRBJ1-6|-
ASSFGGAGSPLH
>TRBV6-5|TRBJ2-1|-
ASSLERAHEQF
>TRBV28|TRBJ2-4|-
ASDREGWSRAIAKNIQY
>TRBV5-6|TRBJ1-1|-
ASSLAARVVRRTEAF
>TRBV11-2|TRBJ2-3|-
ASSPPGLSTDTQY
>TRBV5-1|TRBJ1-6|-
ASSLRRVSSYNSPLH
>TRBV5-1|TRBJ2-1|-
ASSFSRGVNEQF
>TRBV7-2|TRBJ2-5|-
ASSLGVVAGQETQY
>TRBV2|TRBJ2-3|-
ASGVTDTQY
>TRBV6-5|TRBJ2-5|-
ASSLSRFGVGTQY
>TRBV5-8|TRBJ1-2|-
ASSPGGYT
>TRBV5-1|TRBJ1-5|-
ASSLTGDHQPQH
>TRBV7-8|TRBJ2-5|few
ASSPTALGTEETQY
>TRBV12-3/TRBV12-4|TRBJ2-5|-
ASSFLGEETQY
>TRBV19|TRBJ2-7|once
ASSIPGSLVYEQY
>TRBV24-1|TRBJ2-7|-
ATSDPAGGTEAYEQY